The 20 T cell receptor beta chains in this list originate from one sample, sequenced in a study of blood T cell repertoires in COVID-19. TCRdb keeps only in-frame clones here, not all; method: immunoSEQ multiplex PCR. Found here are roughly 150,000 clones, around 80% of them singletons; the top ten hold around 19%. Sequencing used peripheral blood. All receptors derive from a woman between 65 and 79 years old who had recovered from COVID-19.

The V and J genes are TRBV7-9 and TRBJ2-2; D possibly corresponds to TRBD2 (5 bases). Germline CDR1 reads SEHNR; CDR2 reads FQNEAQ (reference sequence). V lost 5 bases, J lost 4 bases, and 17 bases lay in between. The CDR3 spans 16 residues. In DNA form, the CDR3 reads TGTGCCAGCAGCCCTAGTCTGGATCGGGGCACCGGGGAGCTGTTTTTT. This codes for CASSPSLDRGTGELFF.

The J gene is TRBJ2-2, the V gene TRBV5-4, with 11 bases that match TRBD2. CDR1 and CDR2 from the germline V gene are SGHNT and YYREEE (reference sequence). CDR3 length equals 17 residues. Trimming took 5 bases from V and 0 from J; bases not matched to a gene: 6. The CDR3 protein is CASRTGTSGPNTGELFF. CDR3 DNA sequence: TGTGCCAGCAGAACTGGGACTAGCGGACCGAACACCGGGGAGCTGTTTTTT.

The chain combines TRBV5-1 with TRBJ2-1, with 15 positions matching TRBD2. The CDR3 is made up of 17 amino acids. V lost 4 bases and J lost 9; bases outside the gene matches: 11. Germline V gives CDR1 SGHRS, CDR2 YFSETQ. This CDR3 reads CASSGGLAGGLWGEQFF. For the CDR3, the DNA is TGCGCCAGCAGCGGCGGACTAGCGGGAGGGCTATGGGGTGAGCAGTTCTTC.

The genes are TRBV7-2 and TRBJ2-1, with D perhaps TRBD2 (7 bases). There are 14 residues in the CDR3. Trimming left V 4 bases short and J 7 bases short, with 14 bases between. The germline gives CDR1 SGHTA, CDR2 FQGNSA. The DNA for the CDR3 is TGTGCCAGCAGCTCTAGCGGAGGGGGGAATGAGCAGTTCTTC. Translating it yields CASSSSGGGNEQFF.

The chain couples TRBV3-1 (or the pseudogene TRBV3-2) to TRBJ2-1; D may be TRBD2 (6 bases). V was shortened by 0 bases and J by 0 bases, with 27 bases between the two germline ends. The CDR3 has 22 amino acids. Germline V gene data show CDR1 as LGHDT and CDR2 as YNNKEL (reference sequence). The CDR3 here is CASSQDFTGVSPSQGSYNEQFF. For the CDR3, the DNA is TGTGCCAGCAGCCAAGATTTTACGGGGGTCTCACCGTCGCAGGGCTCCTACAATGAGCAGTTCTTC.

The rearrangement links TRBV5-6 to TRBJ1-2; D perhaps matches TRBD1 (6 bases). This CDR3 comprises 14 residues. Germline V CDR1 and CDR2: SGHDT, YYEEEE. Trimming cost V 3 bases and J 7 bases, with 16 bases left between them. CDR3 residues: CASSSLRGGAGYTF. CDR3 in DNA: TGTGCCAGCAGCTCCCTCCGGGGGGGGGCTGGCTACACCTTC.

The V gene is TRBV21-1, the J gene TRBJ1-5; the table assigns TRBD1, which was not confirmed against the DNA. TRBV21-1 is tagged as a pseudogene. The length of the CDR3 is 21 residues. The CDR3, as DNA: TGTGCCAGCAGCGAAAAGCCGGGGAAGACAGGGGGCGAGCCTTTCAATCAGCCCCAGCATTTT. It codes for CASSEKPGKTGGEPFNQPQHF.

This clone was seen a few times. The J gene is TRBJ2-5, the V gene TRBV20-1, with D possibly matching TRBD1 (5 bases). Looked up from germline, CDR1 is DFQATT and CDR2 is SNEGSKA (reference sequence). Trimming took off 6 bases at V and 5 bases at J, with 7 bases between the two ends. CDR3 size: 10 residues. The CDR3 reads CSAAGETQYF. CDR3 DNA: TGCAGTGCAGCAGGGGAGACCCAGTACTTC.

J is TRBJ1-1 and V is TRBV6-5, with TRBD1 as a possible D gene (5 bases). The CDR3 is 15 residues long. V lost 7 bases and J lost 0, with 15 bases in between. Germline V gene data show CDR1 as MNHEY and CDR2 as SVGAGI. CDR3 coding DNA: TGTGCCAGCATGGGAGCCGGGGGGATGAACACTGAAGCTTTCTTT. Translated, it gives CASMGAGGMNTEAFF.

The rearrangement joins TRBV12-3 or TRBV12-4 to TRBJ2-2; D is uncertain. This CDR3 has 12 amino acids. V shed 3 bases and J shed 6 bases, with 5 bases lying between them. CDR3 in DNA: TGTGCCAGCAGTTTTATAGCCGGGGAGCTGTTTTTT. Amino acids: CASSFIAGELFF.

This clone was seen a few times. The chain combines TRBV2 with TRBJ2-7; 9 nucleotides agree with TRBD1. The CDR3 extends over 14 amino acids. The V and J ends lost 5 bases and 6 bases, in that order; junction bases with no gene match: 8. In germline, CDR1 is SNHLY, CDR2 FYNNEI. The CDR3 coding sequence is TGTGCCAGCAGTATAGGACAGGGGATCGGCGAGCAGTACTTC. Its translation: CASSIGQGIGEQYF.

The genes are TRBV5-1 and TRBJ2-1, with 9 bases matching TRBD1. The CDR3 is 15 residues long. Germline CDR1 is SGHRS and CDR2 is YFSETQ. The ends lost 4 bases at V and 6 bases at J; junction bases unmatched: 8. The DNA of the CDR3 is TGCGCCAGCAGCCCCGGGACAGGGCCCCCCAATGAGCAGTTCTTC. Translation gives CASSPGTGPPNEQFF.

The CDR3 DNA sequence: TGTGCCAGCTCACCACAAGGGGGTGACCTGACTTTC. Translating gives CASSPQGGDLTF. The chain combines TRBV18 with TRBJ2-6; TRBD1 is a possible D gene (6 bases). CDR1 is KGHSH, CDR2 LQKENI, per germline. CDR3 length: 12 amino acids. V gave up 1 base and J gave up 15 bases, with 10 bases separating them.

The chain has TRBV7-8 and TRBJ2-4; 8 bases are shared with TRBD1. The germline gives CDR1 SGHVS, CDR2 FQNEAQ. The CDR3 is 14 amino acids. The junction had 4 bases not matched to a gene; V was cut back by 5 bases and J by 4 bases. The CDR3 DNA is TGTGCCAGCAGCCCCCGACAGGGGAAAAACATTCAGTACTTC. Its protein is CASSPRQGKNIQYF.

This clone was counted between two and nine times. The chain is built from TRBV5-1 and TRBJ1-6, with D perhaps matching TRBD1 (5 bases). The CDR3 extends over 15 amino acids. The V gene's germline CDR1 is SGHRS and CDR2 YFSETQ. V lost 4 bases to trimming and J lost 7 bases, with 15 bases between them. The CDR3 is CASSPTVIGNSPLHF. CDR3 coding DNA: TGCGCCAGCAGCCCGACAGTAATCGGGAATTCACCCCTCCACTTT.

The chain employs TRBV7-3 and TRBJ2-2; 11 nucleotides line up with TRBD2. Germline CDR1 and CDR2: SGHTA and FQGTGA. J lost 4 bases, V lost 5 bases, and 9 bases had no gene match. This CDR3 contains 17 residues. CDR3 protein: CASSRALAGGGTGELFF. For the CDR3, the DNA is TGTGCCAGCAGCCGCGCCTTAGCGGGAGGGGGCACCGGGGAGCTGTTTTTT.

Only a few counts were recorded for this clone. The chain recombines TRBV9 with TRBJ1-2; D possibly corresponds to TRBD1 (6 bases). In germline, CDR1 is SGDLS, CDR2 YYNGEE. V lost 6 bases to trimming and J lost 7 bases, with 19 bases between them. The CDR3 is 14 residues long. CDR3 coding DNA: TGTGCCAGCACCGCCGGGGGGGGCGTAGTTGGCTACACCTTC. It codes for CASTAGGGVVGYTF.

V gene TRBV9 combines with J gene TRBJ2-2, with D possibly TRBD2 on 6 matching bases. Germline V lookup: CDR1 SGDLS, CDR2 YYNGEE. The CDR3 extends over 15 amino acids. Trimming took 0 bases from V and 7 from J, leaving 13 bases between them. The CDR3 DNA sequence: TGTGCCAGCAGCGTAGCCGGGAGAGGTGGCGGGGAGCTGTTTTTT. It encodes CASSVAGRGGGELFF.

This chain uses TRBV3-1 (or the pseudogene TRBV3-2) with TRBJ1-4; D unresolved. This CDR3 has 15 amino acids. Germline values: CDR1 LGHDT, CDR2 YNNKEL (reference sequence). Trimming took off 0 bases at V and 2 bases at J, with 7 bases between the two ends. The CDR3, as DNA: TGTGCCAGCAGCCAAGATCGTCTGACTAATGAAAAACTGTTTTTT. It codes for CASSQDRLTNEKLFF.

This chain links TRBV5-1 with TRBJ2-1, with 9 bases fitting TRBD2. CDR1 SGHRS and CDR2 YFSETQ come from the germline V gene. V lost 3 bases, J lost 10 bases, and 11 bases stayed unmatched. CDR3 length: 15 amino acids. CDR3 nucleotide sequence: TGCGCCAGCAGCTGGGCTGCGGGAGGGCCAGCCGAGCAGTTCTTC. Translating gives CASSWAAGGPAEQFF.